The following is a T cell receptor (beta chain) sequence with its context. Its target antigen remains unknown. Per-base quality was not reported, and no clone a single base away is much larger than it. The source of the sample is a study of cytomegalovirus exposure and HLA in healthy donors (dated by TCRdb to about 2017). Study-level background: In an earlier analysis of roughly 590 of the donors, around 300 Gb of sequence data and about 110 million unique TCR beta sequences from about 179 million T cells were reported. Every discovery cohort repertoire had been produced on one sequencing platform. A separate validation cohort of roughly 110 different subjects was used in addition to the approximately 700-subject first cohort. The T cell repertoires of several hundred subjects were profiled by immunosequencing and related to cytomegalovirus serostatus. HLA typing included class I and class II loci at four-digit resolution. Across about 370 genotyped donors of the cohort, an average of roughly 230,000 unique TCR beta nucleotide sequences per donor were sequenced, and around 19% of those sequences were non-productive. Among the roughly 390 genotyped donors, 75% to 90% belonged to the genetic ancestry cluster associated with self-reported Caucasian donors. Roughly 300 gigabases of sequencing data and around 88 million unique TCR sequences made up an early release that covered 500 to 700 HLA-typed donors. An earlier analysis of several hundred of the donors applied high-throughput TCR beta sequencing to assess whether each TCR beta V gene segment acted as functional or pseudogenic. To predict cytomegalovirus infection status, the study brought together high-throughput TCR immunosequencing, statistical association of individual TCRs with disease status, and machine learning. Rather than drawing on any new phenotypic data, the later analysis identified candidate immune exposures from TCR beta sequences and the way those sequences occurred across donors. Alongside the repertoire data, information on donor age, sex, ethnicity and CMV serostatus was compiled. A later analysis re-analyzed previously published TCR beta repertoires from approximately 700 donors and added high-resolution HLA genotyping to study TCR occurrence patterns. The study aimed to test whether signatures of past pathogen exposure could be identified by cataloging public T cell receptors. The number of typed donors differed by locus: about 620-640 for A, B, C, DRB1 and DQB1; approximately 530 for DQA1; 606 for DPA1; and roughly 490 for DPB1. Because of strong linkage in the cohort, 4 to 6 DR-DQ haplotypes were treated as single units for association and clustering. A later genetic analysis used genome-wide SNP genotypes for about three fifths of the 666 donors, treating that subset as a discovery cohort. Study-wide findings and limitations: The authors suggested that the approach could potentially be generalized to other disease states and immunological phenotypes. In both the original and validation cohorts, the classifier was reported to diagnose cytomegalovirus status with high specificity and sensitivity. Because some donors lacked HLA typing at each locus, the association tests relied only on the typed subset. A later genetic analysis associated a missense DCLRE1C variant with V-gene and J-gene trimming of TCR beta chains, and an independent cohort replicated the association. The cohort was sequenced for TCR beta chains only, and without alpha or paired-chain data the features that could be detected were limited. A further reported finding was that TCR beta sequences accurately predicted the HLA-A and HLA-B alleles for most subjects in the first cohort. A few of the identified cytomegalovirus-associated TCR beta chains were confirmed in vitro to be specific for cytomegalovirus antigens. Most TCR sequences were seen in very few donors, while some public TCRs were found in many individuals. According to a later genetic analysis, donors in an Asian-associated ancestry cluster had fewer N-insertions in productive TCRs than the approximately 690-donor mean. The sequencing pipeline was judged likely to have produced a cluster of highly shared sequence variants as a technical artifact. Specific HLA alleles were associated with 15,000 to 20,000 TCR beta sequences at a false discovery rate of 0.05 in a later analysis. When HLA alleles, especially DR and DQ, strongly co-occurred, attributing TCR associations to individual alleles was difficult. According to a later analysis, parvovirus B19, influenza, CMV and Epstein-Barr virus appeared linked to several top co-occurrence clusters. According to a later analysis, TCR association rates differed among HLA loci, with DRB1 alleles showing the most associated TCRs and HLA-C alleles showing the fewest. Presence/absence analyses assumed roughly uniform sequencing depth across donors, an assumption that may not hold. Because the 87-base-pair reads could not distinguish some IMGT-functional V segments, including TRBV6-2 and TRBV6-3, those segments were excluded. A later analysis found that most CMV-associated TCR beta chains appeared HLA-restricted, with HLA associations seemingly driven largely by CMV exposure. Correlated functional status among segregating V segments might reflect linkage disequilibrium, but an unknown experimental factor could not be ruled out. In an earlier analysis of some 500 of the donors, most TCR beta V segments appeared in productive rearrangements about 90% or about 30% of the time, broadly matching IMGT annotations. Immune exposure information for the cohort was limited to CMV serostatus. In a later analysis, HLA-associated TCR beta chains showed more clonal expansion and lower generation probabilities than non-associated chains that were equally common. The study listed 150 to 200 TCR beta chains as associated with cytomegalovirus. Because counts were too low, around 18 rarely observed V segments, including chromosome 9 orphons, were left out of the earlier analysis of some 640 of the donors.

The protocol used for the library was the immunoSEQ multiplex PCR assay. A mixture of 60 forward primers for TCR Vbeta segments and 13 reverse primers for TCR Jbeta segments was used in the multiplex PCR. Amplification of the CDR3 region of rearranged TCR beta genes was performed with a multiplex PCR assay on genomic DNA. Amplified TCR beta libraries were sequenced as 87-base-pair reads on the Illumina HiSeq System. The paper's processing steps were these. In a later analysis, tens of millions of unique TCR beta chains were counted across the 666 repertoires, and roughly 11 million of these chains were shared by at least two donors. A nearest-neighbor algorithm error-corrected the raw reads and collapsed the reads into unique sequences, merging closely related sequences to remove PCR and sequencing errors. V, D and J gene segments were assigned by aligning CDR3 sequences to IMGT reference sequences. For a sequence to be retained, at least a six-nucleotide match to both a V gene segment and a J gene segment was required. Rearrangements were called productive when the CDR3 lacked stop codons and stayed in frame with V and J; all others were non-productive. CDR3 was defined according to IMGT convention as the region running from the second conserved V-encoded cysteine to the conserved J-encoded phenylalanine. The earlier analysis of approximately 590 of the donors excluded any sequence lacking an unambiguous match to a single V gene segment. In an earlier analysis of around 600 of the donors, V segments were called functional above 56.7% productive rearrangements and were called segregating when the between-donor standard deviation exceeded 5%. To diagnose cytomegalovirus status from the catalog of TCR beta chain sequences, a statistical classification framework was built. V and J gene assignment, in a later analysis, came from comparing TCR nucleotide sequences with IMGT/GENE-DB human TR gene sequences. The TCRdist pipeline was used in a later analysis to assign CDR3 sequences and most-parsimonious VDJ recombination scenarios. In a later analysis, every TCR beta chain was defined by the combination of its CDR3 amino acid sequence and its V-gene family, and reads without a unique V-gene family were dropped. To address suspected cross-contamination and a sequencing artifact, a later analysis removed 550 to 750 highly shared, low-generation-probability nucleotide sequences. A later analysis calculated a clonal expansion index for each public chain from normalized within-repertoire ranks of inferred template counts. In a later analysis, generation probabilities were computed using a VDJ recombination model fitted to out-of-frame rearrangements, and the results were checked against IGoR. A later analysis scored TCR-TCR, TCR-HLA and TCR-CMV co-occurrence with hypergeometric tests, applying a repertoire-size bias correction to TCR pairs. False discovery rates were estimated in a later analysis by permuting HLA or CMV assignments 20 times. In a later analysis, co-occurring TCRs were grouped using DBSCAN, and TCRdist sequence similarity was added for clustering within HLA-allele-positive subsets. Repertoires with fewer than 30,000 or more than 120,000 public chains were left out of co-occurrence clustering, as were several repertoires with anomalous nucleotide sharing. TCRdb holds this immuneACCESS table with in-frame rearrangements only. Some clones are missing; in checked studies, unresolved V genes explain under half, and the rest has no known cause. V and J calls and clone size follow that table, whereas D and trimming were derived from the DNA. The sample has 150,000 to 200,000 clones on record, 82% of them singletons. Approximately 0.092% of the sample lies in the top ten.

The CDR3 sequence holds 13 residues, the cysteine and phenylalanine included. The CDR3 DNA has 39 bases and is translated from base 1. At the junction V is shortened by 4 bases and J by 7 bases, with 14 bases in between. The germline V gene (reference sequence) specifies SGHNT as CDR1 and YYREEE as CDR2. The cohort consisted of 600 to 750 healthy bone marrow donors. All cohort members were sampled while nominally healthy, although unrecorded immune exposures were likely present. The donor tested CMV seronegative, placing the donor among the 350 to 400 seronegative members of the cohort. A peripheral blood sample was provided by each donor, and peripheral blood mononuclear cells were used for TCR beta sequencing. Genomic DNA was extracted from the blood cell samples with the Qiagen DNeasy Blood Extraction Kit.

Recombination linked TRBV5-4 to TRBJ2-5; possibly the D gene is TRBD2, per 5 matching bases. This sequence was found in a boy aged 2 to 10 in good health and CMV-seronegative. The sample taken for sequencing was PBMCs. CDR3 reads: CASSPGPEATQYF. The DNA is TGTGCCAGCAGCCCCGGCCCGGAGGCGACCCAGTACTTC.